This TCR beta chain was identified in a study of somatic mutations in cytotoxic T cells in rheumatoid arthritis. Study at large: Patient blood was drawn as 30 ml EDTA; the draw came right after diagnosis and before any treatment.

TCRdb's table, derived via immunoSEQ multiplex PCR, lists solely in-frame clones and lacks some. The sample holds about 10,000 clones, roughly 90% seen once. Concerning this clone: Its target is not known.

The length of the CDR3 is 15 residues. CDR1 is MNHNS and CDR2 is SASEGT in the germline V gene. V lost 0 bases and J 2 bases, leaving 11 bases between the germline ends. General study findings and limits: The top CD8+ clone topped 20% of CD8+ cells in about an eighth of the roughly 60 patients. Healthy controls showed no age-related rise in CD8+ clonality, whereas rheumatoid arthritis patients did. Neither rheumatoid arthritis patients nor age-matched healthy controls had significantly different CD8+ T-cell clonality from the other group.

The TCR comes from a woman younger than 30 with rheumatoid arthritis. This rearrangement joins TRBV6-1 to TRBJ2-7; D gene uncertain. Material for sequencing was CD4+ T cells sorted from blood. The CDR3, as DNA: TGTGCCAGCAGTGAAGCGTCCGCAGGCCCCTACGAGCAGTACTTC. Amino acids: CASSEASAGPYEQYF.